These 24 T cell receptor beta chains were all obtained from the same sample, sequenced in a study of monozygotic twins with inflammatory bowel disease. Using the 5' RACE reads, TCRdb records one entry per CDR3 protein without DNA. Its table lists 110,000 to 150,000 distinct CDR3 sequences. Source material: blood. These receptors were taken from a human donor with ulcerative colitis or Crohn's disease, or a healthy co-twin of an affected twin (not recorded which).

The J gene is TRBJ1-1, the V gene TRBV30; TCRdb names TRBD1, which stays unverified in the absence of DNA. In germline, CDR1 is GTSNPN, CDR2 SVGIG (reference sequence). This CDR3 has 14 residues. CDR3 region: CAWSPTTGTTEAFF.

The J gene is TRBJ2-5, the V gene TRBV7-6; the TCRdb D gene call, TRBD1, has no DNA to confirm it. The CDR3 contains 14 residues. Germline V CDR1 and CDR2: SGHVS, FNYEAQ. CDR3: CASSSFVGVETQYF.

The rearrangement links TRBV7-2 to TRBJ2-7; TCRdb indicates TRBD2, and absent DNA this call remains unverified. The CDR3 totals 12 residues. Germline V gives CDR1 SGHTA, CDR2 FQGNSA. The CDR3 here is CASRDFSYEQYF.

The chain is built from TRBV6-1 and TRBJ1-2. The CDR3 contains 14 residues. Germline loops: CDR1 MNHNS, CDR2 SASEGT. CDR3 sequence reads: CASSSGPSNYGYTF.

V is TRBV6-6 and J is TRBJ2-4; TCRdb names TRBD2, which stays unverified in the absence of DNA. Germline CDR1 MNHNY, CDR2 SVGAGI (reference sequence). CDR3 size: 12 residues. The CDR3 reads CASSLPGSIQYF.

The chain recombines TRBV12-1 with TRBJ1-5; TCRdb returns TRBD1, unconfirmable since there is no DNA. TRBV12-1 is reported as a pseudogene. There are 14 residues in the CDR3. The CDR3 protein is CASSSDRPNQPQHF.

CDR3 amino acids: CASSELMSSGNVGELFF. V usage is TRBV6-1 and J usage is TRBJ2-2; there is no DNA to check the TCRdb D call of TRBD2. Germline CDR1 MNHNS, CDR2 SASEGT. The CDR3 has 17 amino acids.

The chain employs TRBV9 and TRBJ2-7; the D call from TCRdb, TRBD1, cannot be confirmed without DNA. Germline V gives CDR1 SGDLS, CDR2 YYNGEE. The CDR3 is made up of 13 amino acids. The CDR3 sequence is CASSLFGGSEQYF.

J is TRBJ2-1 and V is TRBV12-3 or TRBV12-4; TCRdb reports TRBD1, a call that lacks DNA to check it against. CDR3 length equals 16 residues. CDR3 residues: CASSLAQGQGYNEQFF.

This chain connects TRBV9 to TRBJ2-1; the TCRdb D gene call, TRBD2, has no DNA to confirm it. CDR1 is SGDLS, CDR2 YYNGEE, per germline. CDR3 length: 14 amino acids. CDR3 in amino acids: CASSRRGGSNEQFF.

The chain's CDR3 is CSAMGLGQLFYEQYF. The chain recombines TRBV20-1 with TRBJ2-7; TCRdb designates TRBD2, a call that cannot be tested without DNA. CDR1 and CDR2 from the germline V gene are DFQATT and SNEGSKA (reference sequence). This CDR3 has 15 residues.

The rearrangement uses TRBV20-1 and TRBJ1-2; TCRdb proposes TRBD1, but this gene call is untestable without DNA. This CDR3 is built from 15 residues. CDR1 is DFQATT and CDR2 is SNEGSKA in the germline V gene (reference sequence). The chain's CDR3 is CSARGVGGVNYGYTF.

The CDR3 loop is CASSRTGGLRNTEAFF. This sequence joins TRBV11-1 and TRBJ1-1; TCRdb selects TRBD1, and the lack of DNA leaves this call unchecked. Germline V lookup: CDR1 SGHAT, CDR2 FQDESV (reference sequence). The length of the CDR3 is 16 residues.

This chain links TRBV4-2 with TRBJ2-5; the D gene TCRdb calls, TRBD2, cannot be checked with no DNA. The CDR3 consists of 18 residues. Germline values: CDR1 LGHNA, CDR2 YNFKEQ. The CDR3 loop is CASSQDPRLAGVMETQYF.

The chain has TRBV7-9 and TRBJ2-7; TCRdb lists TRBD1, though no DNA is available to test this call. CDR1 is SEHNR and CDR2 is FQNEAQ in the germline V gene (reference sequence). The CDR3 totals 14 residues. CDR3 amino acids: CASSPPWHGYEQYF. The full variable domain, rest sourced from reference TRBV7-9 and TRBJ2-7, is DTGVSQNPRHKITKRGQNVTFRCDPISEHNRLYWYRQTLGQGPEFLTYFQNEAQLEKSRLLSDRFSAERPKGSFSTLEIQRTEQGDSAMYLCASSPPWHGYEQYFGPGTRLTVT.

V and J are TRBV6-1 and TRBJ2-7; there is no DNA to check the TCRdb D call of TRBD1. This CDR3 contains 16 residues. Per the germline V gene, CDR1 is MNHNS and CDR2 is SASEGT. This chain's CDR3 is CASSISTGGRSYEQYF.

The rearrangement uses TRBV12-3 or TRBV12-4 and TRBJ2-2. The CDR3 is 15 residues long. The CDR3 sequence is CASRLAQVLTGELFF.

The chain employs TRBV7-3 and TRBJ2-1; TCRdb picks TRBD2, but there is no DNA to check that call. The germline gives CDR1 SGHTA, CDR2 FQGTGA. CDR3 length: 16 amino acids. CDR3 amino acids: CASSLRGLAIYNEQFF.

V usage is TRBV20-1 and J usage is TRBJ2-1; the D call of TRBD2 rests on TCRdb alone, since no DNA is present to check it. This CDR3 contains 14 residues. Germline values: CDR1 DFQATT, CDR2 SNEGSKA (reference sequence). CDR3 sequence reads: CSAFRTGSYNEQFF.

J is TRBJ2-1 and V is TRBV4-2; there is no DNA to check the TCRdb D call of TRBD2. The CDR3 spans 17 residues. Germline CDR1 reads LGHNA; CDR2 reads YNFKEQ. The CDR3 protein is CASSQHLAGYVQNEQFF.

V is TRBV5-1 and J is TRBJ2-7; TCRdb's D gene call, TRBD2, goes unchecked for lack of DNA. This CDR3 region has 16 residues. Germline V gives CDR1 SGHRS, CDR2 YFSETQ. CDR3 amino acids: CASSLMVAGLSYEQYF.

V usage is TRBV6-1 and J usage is TRBJ2-1; the TCRdb call, TRBD2, lacks DNA for checking. This CDR3 is built from 17 residues. Per germline, CDR1 MNHNS and CDR2 SASEGT. The CDR3 sequence: CASSGRLAGGFYNEQFF.

V usage is TRBV7-6 and J usage is TRBJ1-1. The germline gives CDR1 SGHVS, CDR2 FNYEAQ. This CDR3 is built from 13 residues. The CDR3 sequence is CASSLDVNTEAFF.

The chain is built from TRBV20-1 and TRBJ2-1; TCRdb's assignment of TRBD2 cannot be checked, as there is no DNA. The V gene's germline CDR1 is DFQATT and CDR2 SNEGSKA (reference sequence). CDR3 length equals 12 residues. The CDR3 loop reads CSAGTSVSEQFF.